In this sample, the clone carrying this T cell receptor (beta chain) turned up many times. Its specificity is unknown. The entry originates in a study of neurological immune-mediated disorders. Study observations and caveats: No CDR3 amino acid sequences recurred among expanded clones across subjects, suggesting private repertoires in all groups. According to phylogenetic grouping, one related-CDR3 cluster, a possible signature, contained the repertoires of 18 of 34 multiple sclerosis patients.

5'RACE employing 10-nucleotide random UMIs yielded the cDNA. MiXCR, applied by TCRdb to the 5' RACE reads, yields one record per CDR3 protein. The table records roughly 100,000 distinct CDR3 sequences, roughly 3.5% of them present only once. Trimming cost V 0 bases and J 2 bases; bases outside gene matches: 2. The CDR3 has 15 amino acids. Germline CDR1 reads SGHRS; CDR2 reads YFSETQ. This receptor was obtained from a woman between 45 and 65 years old with multiple sclerosis. Sample: PBMCs. The chain joins TRBV5-1 to TRBJ1-5; 7 bases fit TRBD1. The CDR3 loop reads CASSLAGQGNQPQHF. The CDR3 DNA sequence: TGCGCCAGCAGCTTGGCAGGACAGGGCAATCAGCCCCAGCATTTT.